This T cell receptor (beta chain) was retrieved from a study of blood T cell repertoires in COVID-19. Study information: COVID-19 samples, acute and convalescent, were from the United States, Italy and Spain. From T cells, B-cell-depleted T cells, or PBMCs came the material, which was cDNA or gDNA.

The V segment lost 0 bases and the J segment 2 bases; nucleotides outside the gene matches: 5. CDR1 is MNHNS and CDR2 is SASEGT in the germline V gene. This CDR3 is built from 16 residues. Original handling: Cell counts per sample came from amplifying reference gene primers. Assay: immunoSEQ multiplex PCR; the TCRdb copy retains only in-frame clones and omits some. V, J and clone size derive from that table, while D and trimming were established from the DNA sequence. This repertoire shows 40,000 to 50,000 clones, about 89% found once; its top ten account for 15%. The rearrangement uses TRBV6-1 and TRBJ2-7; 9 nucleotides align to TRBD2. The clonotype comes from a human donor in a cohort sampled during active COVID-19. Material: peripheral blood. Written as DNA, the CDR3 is TGTGCCAGCAGTGAAGCGGGGCTAGCGGGAACCTACGAGCAGTACTTC. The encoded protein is CASSEAGLAGTYEQYF.